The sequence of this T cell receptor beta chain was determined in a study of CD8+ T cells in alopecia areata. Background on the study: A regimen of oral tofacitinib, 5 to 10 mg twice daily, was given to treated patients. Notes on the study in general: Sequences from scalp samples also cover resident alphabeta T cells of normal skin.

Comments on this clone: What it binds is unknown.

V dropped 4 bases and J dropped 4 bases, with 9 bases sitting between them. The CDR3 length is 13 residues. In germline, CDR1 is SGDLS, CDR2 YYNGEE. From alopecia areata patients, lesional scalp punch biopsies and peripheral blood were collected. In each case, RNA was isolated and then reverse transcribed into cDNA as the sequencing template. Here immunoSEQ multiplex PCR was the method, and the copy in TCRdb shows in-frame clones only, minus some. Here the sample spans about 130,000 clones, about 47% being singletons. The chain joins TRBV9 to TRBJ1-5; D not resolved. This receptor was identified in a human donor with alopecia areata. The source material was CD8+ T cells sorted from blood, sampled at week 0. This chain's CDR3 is CASSPGNNQPQHF. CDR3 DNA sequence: TGTGCCAGCAGCCCGGGGAATAATCAGCCCCAGCATTTT.